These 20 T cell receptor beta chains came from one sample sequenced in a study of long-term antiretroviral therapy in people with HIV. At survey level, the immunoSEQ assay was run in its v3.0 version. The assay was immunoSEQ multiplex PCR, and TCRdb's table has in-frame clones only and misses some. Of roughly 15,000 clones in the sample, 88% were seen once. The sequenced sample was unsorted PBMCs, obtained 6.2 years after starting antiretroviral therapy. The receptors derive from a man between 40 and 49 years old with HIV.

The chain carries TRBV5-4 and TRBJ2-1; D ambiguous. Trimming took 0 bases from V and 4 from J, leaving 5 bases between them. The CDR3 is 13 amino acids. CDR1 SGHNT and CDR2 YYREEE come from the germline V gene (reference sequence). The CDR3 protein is CASSLVTYNEQFF. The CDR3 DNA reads TGTGCCAGCAGCTTGGTAACTTACAATGAGCAGTTCTTC.

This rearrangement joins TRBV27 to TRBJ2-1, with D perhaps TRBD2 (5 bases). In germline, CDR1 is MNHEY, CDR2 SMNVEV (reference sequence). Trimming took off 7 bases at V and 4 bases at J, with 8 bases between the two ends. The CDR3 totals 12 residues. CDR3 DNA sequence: TGTGCCAGCAATTCGGGATACAATGAGCAGTTCTTC. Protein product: CASNSGYNEQFF.

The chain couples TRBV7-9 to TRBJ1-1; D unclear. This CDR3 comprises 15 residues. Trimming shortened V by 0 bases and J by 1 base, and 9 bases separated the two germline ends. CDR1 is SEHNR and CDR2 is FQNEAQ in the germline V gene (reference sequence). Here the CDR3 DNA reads TGTGCCAGCAGCTTAGCGGCCTTCGCGAACACTGAAGCTTTCTTT. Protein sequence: CASSLAAFANTEAFF.

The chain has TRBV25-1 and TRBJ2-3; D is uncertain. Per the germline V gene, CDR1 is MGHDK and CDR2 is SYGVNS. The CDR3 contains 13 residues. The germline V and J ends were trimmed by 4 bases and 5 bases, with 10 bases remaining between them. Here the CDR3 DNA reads TGTGCCAGCAGTGGACCCCACAGAGATACGCAGTATTTT. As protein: CASSGPHRDTQYF.

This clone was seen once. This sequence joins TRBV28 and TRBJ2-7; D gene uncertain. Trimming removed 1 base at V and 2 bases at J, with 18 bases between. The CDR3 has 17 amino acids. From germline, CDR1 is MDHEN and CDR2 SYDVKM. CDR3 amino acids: CASSLFPPSRLAYEQYF. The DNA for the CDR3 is TGTGCCAGCAGTTTATTTCCCCCGAGCAGGCTCGCCTACGAGCAGTACTTC.

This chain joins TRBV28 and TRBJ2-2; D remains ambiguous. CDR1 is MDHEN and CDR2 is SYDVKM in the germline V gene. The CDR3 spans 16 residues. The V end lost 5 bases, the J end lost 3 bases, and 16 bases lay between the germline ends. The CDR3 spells CASSLGSTPHTGELFF. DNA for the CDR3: TGTGCCAGCAGTCTAGGCAGCACACCACACACCGGGGAGCTGTTTTTT.

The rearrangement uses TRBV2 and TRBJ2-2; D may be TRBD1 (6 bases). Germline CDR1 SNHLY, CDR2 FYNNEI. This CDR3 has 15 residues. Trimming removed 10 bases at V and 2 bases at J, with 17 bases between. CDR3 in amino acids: CAMGTTQTNTGELFF. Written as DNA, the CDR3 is TGTGCCATGGGGACAACGCAAACTAACACCGGGGAGCTGTTTTTT. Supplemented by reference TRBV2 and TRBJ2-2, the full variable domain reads EPEVTQTPSHQVTQMGQEVILRCVPISNHLYFYWYRQILGQKVEFLVSFYNNEISEKSEIFDDQFSVERPDGSNFTLKIRSTKLEDSAMYFCAMGTTQTNTGELFFGEGSRLTVL.

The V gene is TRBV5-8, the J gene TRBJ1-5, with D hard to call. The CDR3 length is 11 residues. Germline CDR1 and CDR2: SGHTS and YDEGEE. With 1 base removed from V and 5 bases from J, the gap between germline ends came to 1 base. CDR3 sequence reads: CASSLHQPQHF. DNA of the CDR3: TGTGCCAGCAGCTTGCATCAGCCCCAGCATTTT.

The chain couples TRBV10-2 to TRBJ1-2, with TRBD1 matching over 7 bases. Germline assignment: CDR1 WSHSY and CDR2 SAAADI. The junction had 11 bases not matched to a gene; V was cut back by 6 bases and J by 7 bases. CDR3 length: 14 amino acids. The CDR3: CASSPSGQGVGYTF. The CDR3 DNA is TGCGCCAGCAGCCCTTCGGGGCAGGGGGTTGGCTACACCTTC.

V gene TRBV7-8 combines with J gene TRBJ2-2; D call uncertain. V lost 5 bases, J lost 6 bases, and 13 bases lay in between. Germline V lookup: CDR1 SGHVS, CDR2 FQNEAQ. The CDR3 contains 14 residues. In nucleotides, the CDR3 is TGTGCCAGCAGCCCTAACTCATTAGCCGGGGAGCTGTTTTTT. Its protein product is CASSPNSLAGELFF.

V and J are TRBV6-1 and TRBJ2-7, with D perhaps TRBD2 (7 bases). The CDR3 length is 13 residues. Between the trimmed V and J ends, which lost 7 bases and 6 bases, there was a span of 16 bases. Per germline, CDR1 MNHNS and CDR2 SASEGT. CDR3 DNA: TGTGCCAGCAAAGGGGGGGGAGTCTCCGAGCAGTACTTC. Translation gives CASKGGGVSEQYF.

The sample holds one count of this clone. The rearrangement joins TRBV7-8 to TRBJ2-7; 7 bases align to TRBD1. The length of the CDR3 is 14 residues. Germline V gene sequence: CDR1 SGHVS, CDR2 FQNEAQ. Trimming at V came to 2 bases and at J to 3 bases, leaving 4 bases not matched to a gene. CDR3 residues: CASSLSPGGYEQYF. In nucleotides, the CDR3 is TGTGCCAGCAGCTTATCCCCAGGGGGCTACGAGCAGTACTTC.

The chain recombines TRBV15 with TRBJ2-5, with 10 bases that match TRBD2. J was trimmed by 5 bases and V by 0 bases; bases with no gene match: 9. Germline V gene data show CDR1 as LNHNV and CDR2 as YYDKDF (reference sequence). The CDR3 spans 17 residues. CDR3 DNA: TGTGCCACCAGCAGAGAGTCGACTAGCGGGTTTGGGGAGACCCAGTACTTC. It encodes CATSRESTSGFGETQYF.

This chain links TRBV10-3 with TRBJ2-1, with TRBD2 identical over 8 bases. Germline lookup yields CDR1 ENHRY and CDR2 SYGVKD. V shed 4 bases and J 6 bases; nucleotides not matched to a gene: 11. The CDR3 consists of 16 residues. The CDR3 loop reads CAISVKEREFINEQFF. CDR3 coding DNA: TGTGCCATCAGTGTAAAGGAGCGGGAGTTTATCAATGAGCAGTTCTTC.

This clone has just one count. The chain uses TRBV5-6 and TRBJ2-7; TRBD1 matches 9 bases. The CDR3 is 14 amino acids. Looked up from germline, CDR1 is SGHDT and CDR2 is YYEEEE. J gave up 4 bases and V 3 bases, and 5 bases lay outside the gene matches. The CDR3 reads CASSYRTGDYEQYF. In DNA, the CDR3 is TGTGCCAGCAGCTATAGGACAGGGGATTACGAGCAGTACTTC.

CDR3 protein: CASSPGSDTQYF. In DNA, the CDR3 is TGTGCCAGCTCACCAGGCTCAGATACGCAGTATTTT. The V gene is TRBV18, the J gene TRBJ2-3; no firm D call. The CDR3 contains 12 residues. Per the germline V gene, CDR1 is KGHSH and CDR2 is LQKENI. Trimming took 2 bases from V and 4 from J, leaving 4 bases between them.

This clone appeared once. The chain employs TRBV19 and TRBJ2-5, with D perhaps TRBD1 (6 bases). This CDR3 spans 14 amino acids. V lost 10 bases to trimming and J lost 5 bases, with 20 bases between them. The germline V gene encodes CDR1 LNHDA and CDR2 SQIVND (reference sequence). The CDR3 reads CATSGALWGETQYF. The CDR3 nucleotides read TGTGCCACTTCAGGGGCCCTTTGGGGGGAGACCCAGTACTTC.

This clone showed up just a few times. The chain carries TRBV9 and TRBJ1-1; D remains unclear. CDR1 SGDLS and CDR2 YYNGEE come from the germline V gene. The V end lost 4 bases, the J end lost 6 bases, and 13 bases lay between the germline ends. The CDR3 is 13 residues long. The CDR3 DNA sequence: TGTGCCAGCAGCCAAGTTGGTGGCTCTGAAGCTTTCTTT. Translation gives CASSQVGGSEAFF.

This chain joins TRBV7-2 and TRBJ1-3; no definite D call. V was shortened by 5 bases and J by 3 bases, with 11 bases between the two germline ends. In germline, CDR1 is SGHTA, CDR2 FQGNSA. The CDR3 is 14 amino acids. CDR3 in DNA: TGTGCCAGCAGCCAAGGTAGAATTGGAAACACCATATATTTT. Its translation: CASSQGRIGNTIYF.

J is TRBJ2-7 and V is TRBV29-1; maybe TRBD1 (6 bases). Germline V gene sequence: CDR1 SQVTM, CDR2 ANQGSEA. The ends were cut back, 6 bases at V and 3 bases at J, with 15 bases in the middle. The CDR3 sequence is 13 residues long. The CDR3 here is CSVDTGTLYEQYF. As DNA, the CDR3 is TGCAGCGTGGACACAGGGACCCTCTACGAGCAGTACTTC.